The rows below give T cell receptor beta chains drawn from one sample of a study of T cell clones after liver transplantation. The protocol was immunoSEQ multiplex PCR, while the TCRdb copy is restricted to in-frame clones and leaves out a portion. The sample shows 72,000 or so clones, over 80% of them seen only once. Material: CD4+ T cells from blood, obtained at the 22-month timepoint. The source of these receptors is a human patient who received a liver transplant. Some T cells may be graft donor cells. CDR3s include the opening cysteine and the closing phenylalanine or tryptophan. A D gene is named only where the DNA matches it firmly. The size field is filled for only some rows; it gives once, few, many or a size class.

TRBJ2-2 TRBV18 . . TGTGCCAGCTCACCACTCCGAGTCGGAAGCACCGGGGAGCTGTTTTTT CASSPLRVGSTGELFF
TRBJ2-5 TRBV2 . TRBD1 TGTGCCAGCACCCGACAGGGGCTCCAAGAGACCCAGTACTTC CASTRQGLQETQYF
TRBJ2-5 TRBV7-2 . . TGTGCCAGCAGCCAAATCGTGGGATTTACAGAGACCCAGTACTTC CASSQIVGFTETQYF
TRBJ2-2 TRBV5-1 . . TGCGCCAGCAGCTTGGCCTTGGACACCGGGGAGCTGTTTTTT CASSLALDTGELFF
TRBJ2-7 TRBV6-6 . . TGTGCCAGCAGTCCCTGGGGGGTAGGGGGCAAGTACGAGCAGTACTTC CASSPWGVGGKYEQYF
TRBJ1-5 TRBV6-5 . . TGTGCCAGTACCAATAGCAATCAGCCCCAGCATTTT CASTNSNQPQHF
TRBJ1-2 TRBV19 . . TGTGCCAGTAGTATGGAGGGTCGCGGAGTCGACAGTGACAACTATGGCTACACCTTC CASSMEGRGVDSDNYGYTF
TRBJ2-2 TRBV9 . . TGTGCCAGCGGAGGGGATCAGGGAAACACCGGGGAGCTGTTTTTT CASGGDQGNTGELFF
TRBJ2-5 TRBV20-1 . . TGCAGTGCTAGCCTCGCAGAGACCCAGTACTTC CSASLAETQYF
TRBJ1-5 TRBV2 . . TGTGCCAGCGGCGGACAGCCGGACGGGGTAATCCAGCCCCAGCATTTT CASGGQPDGVIQPQHF
TRBJ2-5 TRBV9 . . TGTGCCAGCAGCGTAGCCGGGAGTGAGACCCAGTACTTC CASSVAGSETQYF
TRBJ2-5 TRBV6-1 . TRBD1 TGTGCCAGCAGTGAGGGACAGGGGGTGGTAGAGACCCAGTACTTC CASSEGQGVVETQYF
TRBJ2-1 TRBV28 . TRBD2 TGTGCCAGCAGGATTACTAGCGGAGACAATGAGCAGTTCTTC CASRITSGDNEQFF
TRBJ1-3 TRBV6-6 . . TGTGCCAGCATAAGGAGGGATTCAAACTCTGGAAACACCATATATTTT CASIRRDSNSGNTIYF
TRBJ2-7 TRBV4-2 . TRBD1 TGTGCCAGCAGCCAAGAAAGGACAGGGGACCCCTACGAGCAGTACTTC CASSQERTGDPYEQYF
TRBJ1-3 TRBV18 . TRBD1 TGTGCCAGCTCACCAGGACAGGCGAGCTCTGGAAACACCATATATTTT CASSPGQASSGNTIYF
TRBJ2-7 TRBV5-1 . TRBD2 TGCGCCAGCAGCCCCGTCGGGACTAGCGGGGGATTGGGCTCCTACGAGCAGTACTTC CASSPVGTSGGLGSYEQYF
TRBJ1-5 TRBV25-1 . . TGTGCCAGCAGTGAGTCCCAAGGTCAGCCCCAGCATTTT CASSESQGQPQHF
TRBJ2-7 TRBV6-5 . . TGTGCCGTACGTCCCCCTGGATCTAGGAACTACGAGCAGTACTTC CAVRPPGSRNYEQYF
TRBJ1-5 TRBV5-1 . . TGCGCCAGCAGGGTCGGGAGCAATCAGCCCCAGCATTTT CASRVGSNQPQHF
TRBJ1-2 TRBV5-5 . . TGTGCCAGCAGCTTGGCAGGGCCCAGGGGCTACACCTTC CASSLAGPRGYTF
TRBJ1-1 TRBV30 . . TGTGCCTGGAGTGTGGTGGAGAAAGCTTTCTTT CAWSVVEKAFF
TRBJ2-1 TRBV7-2 . . TGTGCCAGCAGCTTAGCTAACCTCCAGCAGTTCTTC CASSLANLQQFF
TRBJ1-2 TRBV7-2 . . TGTGCCAGCACCCTTCAATCCGGGGCGATGAACCATGGCTACACCTTC CASTLQSGAMNHGYTF
TRBJ2-7 TRBV5-1 . . TGCGCCAGCAGCCCGGAGGGGTACGAGCAGTACTTC CASSPEGYEQYF
TRBJ1-3 TRBV4-2 . . TGTGCCAGCAGCCCCGAAGTGCGGACCTACTCTGGAAACACCATATATTTT CASSPEVRTYSGNTIYF
TRBJ1-5 TRBV28 . . TGTGCCAGCAGTTCGACAGGCGCTAGCAATCAGCCCCAGCATTTT CASSSTGASNQPQHF
TRBJ2-3 TRBV18 . . TGTGCCAGCTCACCACCGACGGGGTGGGTGGATACGCAGTATTTT CASSPPTGWVDTQYF
TRBJ2-2 TRBV9 . . TGTGCCAGCAGCGTAGGGGTCACCGGGGAGCTGTTTTTT CASSVGVTGELFF
TRBJ1-1 TRBV9 few . TGTGCCAGCAGCGTAGGTCCGGGGGGTACTGAAGCTTTCTTT CASSVGPGGTEAFF
TRBJ2-3 TRBV5-6 . TRBD1 TGTGCCAGCAGCGAGGGACAGGGAACAGATACGCAGTATTTT CASSEGQGTDTQYF
TRBJ1-6 TRBV4-1 . . TGCGCCAGCAGCCAAGTAGAGAACGCTAATTCACCCCTCCACTTT CASSQVENANSPLHF
TRBJ2-2 TRBV7-7 . . TGTGCTAGCAGCTTAGACAGGATGAACACCGGGGAGCTGTTTTTT CASSLDRMNTGELFF
TRBJ2-2 TRBV4-3 . TRBD2 TGCGCCAGCAGCAGACGACTAGCGGGAGGTATGGGCGGGGAGCTGTTTTTT CASSRRLAGGMGGELFF
TRBJ2-5 TRBV11-2 once . TGTGCCAGCAGTCTACAGGGAGAAGAGACCCAGTACTTC CASSLQGEETQYF
TRBJ2-3 TRBV6-4 once TRBD2 TGTGCCAGCCCGGGACTAGCGGGGGTTTCAGATACGCAGTATTTT CASPGLAGVSDTQYF
TRBJ2-3 TRBV5-6 . TRBD2 TGTGCCAGCAGTTTGACCGGGACTAGCGCTAATACGCAGTATTTT CASSLTGTSANTQYF
TRBJ2-5 TRBV14 . TRBD2 TGTGCCAGCAGCCCCCATTTCGACGGGGGGTCGACCCAGTACTTC CASSPHFDGGSTQYF
TRBJ1-1 TRBV5-5 . . TGTGCCAGCAGCCGTCAGGGCATGAACACTGAAGCTTTCTTT CASSRQGMNTEAFF
TRBJ2-3 TRBV11-3 once . TGTGCCAGCAGCTTTGCAGGGCGTGGGGATACGCAGTATTTT CASSFAGRGDTQYF
TRBJ1-5 TRBV19 once . TGTGCCAGTAGTACTCTAGGGACACCAAATCAGCCCCAGCATTTT CASSTLGTPNQPQHF
TRBJ1-1 TRBV23-1 . . TGCGCCAGCAGTCTCCTCCCGGTACTGCGGAAGATGAACACTGAAGCTTTCTTT CASSLLPVLRKMNTEAFF
TRBJ1-2 TRBV5-6 . TRBD1 TGTGCCAGCAGTTTTCCCGGGACAGGGGATGGCTACACCTTC CASSFPGTGDGYTF
TRBJ2-2 TRBV19 . . TGTGCCAGTAGTTCCACAAACACGAACACCGGGGAGCTGTTTTTT CASSSTNTNTGELFF
TRBJ1-1 TRBV6-5 . TRBD1 TGTGCCAGCAGAGGGACAGGGAACACTGAAGCTTTCTTT CASRGTGNTEAFF
TRBJ2-1 TRBV2 . . TGTGCCAGCAGTGCCGAGGCGGGATTTGCCTACAATGAGCAGTTCTTC CASSAEAGFAYNEQFF
TRBJ1-5 TRBV7-2 few . TGTGCCAGCAGCTTAGGCAGGGGTGGTCAGCCCCAGCATTTT CASSLGRGGQPQHF
TRBJ1-5 TRBV6-4 . . TGTGCCAGCAGCAGAGAAATCAATCAGCCCCAGCATTTT CASSREINQPQHF
TRBJ2-1 TRBV7-9 . TRBD2 TGTGCCAGCAGCCCGGGACTAGCGGGAGTGAATGAGCAGTTCTTC CASSPGLAGVNEQFF
TRBJ2-7 TRBV7-9 . TRBD1 TGTGCCAGCAGCGACCGGGACAGGGGTTTCGAGCAGTACTTC CASSDRDRGFEQYF
TRBJ1-5 TRBV19 . . TGTGCCAGTGGTAGTACCAGCAATCAGCCCCAGCATTTT CASGSTSNQPQHF
TRBJ1-4 TRBV9 . . TGTGCCAGCAGCCCAAGAACCCCGGCAACTAATGAAAAACTGTTTTTT CASSPRTPATNEKLFF
TRBJ2-1 TRBV7-8 . TRBD1 TGTGCCAGCAGCCGGACAGGGGGCCCTCGATCCTACAATGAGCAGTTCTTC CASSRTGGPRSYNEQFF
TRBJ2-1 TRBV5-5 . TRBD2 TGTGCCAGCAGCTTGGGAGCGGGGACCCACAATGAGCAGTTCTTC CASSLGAGTHNEQFF
TRBJ2-1 TRBV14 . . TGTGCCAGCAAGGTCAATGAGCAGTTCTTC CASKVNEQFF
TRBJ1-1 TRBV7-6 . . TGTGCCAGCAGCTTAGGTCAAACAGGGATTCACACTGAAGCTTTCTTT CASSLGQTGIHTEAFF